This T cell receptor (beta chain) was found in a study of blood T cell repertoires in COVID-19 (dated by TCRdb to between 2020 and 2021). Study-wide context: Collaborator samples came from the United States, Italy and Spain and covered acute and convalescent phases of COVID-19. Where available, HLA class I and class II types were taken from metadata supplied by the sample provider and were not determined by assay-based typing. Subjects who had been exposed to COVID-19, were actively infected with it, or had recovered from it provided the deeply sampled blood TCRbeta repertoires that made up the dataset. A de-identified subject ID, COVID-19 status, age in years and sex were almost always included in the sample metadata. Samples were obtained from the ongoing ImmuneRACE study (first 160 participants) and from 1,200 or so subjects provided by 6 global collaborators. The repertoires were released in a freely available public database intended as a resource for research on the immune response to SARS-CoV-2. The material from the prospective study consisted of cDNA or gDNA derived from T cells, B-cell-depleted T cells, or PBMCs. The full study reports these points: The amount of clinical and demographic metadata varied by source and participant and was provided uncurated.

Concerning this clone itself: Its antigen is currently not known. One base away there is no much larger clone; base qualities are not given.

The junction carries 9 bases between V and J, which are trimmed by 5 bases and 0 bases respectively. The cysteine opens and the phenylalanine closes a CDR3 of 14 amino acids. This entry keeps only the CDR3 DNA: 42 bases, framed from base 1. CDR1 LNHDA and CDR2 SQIVND were looked up in the germline V gene (reference sequence). Enrolling through a virtual design, the prospective study's participants ranged in age from roughly 18 to 89 years and lived across some 23 United States geographic areas. To assign participants to cohorts, the prospective study relied on clinical history that participants themselves reported in a screening survey and a study questionnaire. Recovered participants in ImmuneRACE Cohort 3 were defined as having two consecutive negative NP/OP PCR tests, clearance from a healthcare professional, or resolution of symptoms. In the prospective study, whole blood, serum and a nasopharyngeal or oropharyngeal swab were collected from each participant by mobile phlebotomists. Participants in the prospective study had the option to provide additional blood draws and questionnaires over a 2-month period. Blood samples from the prospective study were shipped frozen or at room temperature prior to DNA extraction.

TCRbeta CDR3 regions were amplified from genomic DNA by means of the immunoSEQ Assay, a bias-controlled multiplex PCR. The original pipeline was this. Within the assay, amplification of reference gene primers was used to estimate how many nucleated cells each sample contained. To quantify the absolute abundance of each unique TCRbeta CDR3 rearrangement, sequence reads were collapsed and filtered. For each sample, productive Simpson clonality was calculated as the square root of Simpson's diversity index over productive rearrangements. As stored in TCRdb, this immuneACCESS dataset retains in-frame rearrangements with V and J assigned. A fraction of the clones does not appear; measured against another copy, unresolved V genes explain less than half of the discrepancy, and the remainder lacks a known reason. That table furnishes V, J and clone size, whereas the DNA furnished D and trimming. Within this sample are a few hundred thousand clones, with roughly 88% of them counted one time only. About 5% of the sample is taken by the ten largest.

The receptor was derived from a man aged 25-40 years who had recovered from COVID-19. The sample comprised PBMCs or T cells enriched from blood (not recorded which). The chain is encoded by TRBV19 joined to TRBJ2-3, with the identity of the D gene unclear. The CDR3 reads CASSVSLSTDTQYF. The bases are TGTGCCAGTAGTGTTAGCCTAAGCACAGATACGCAGTATTTT.